This T cell receptor (beta chain) was documented in a study of cytomegalovirus exposure and HLA in healthy donors (dated by TCRdb to 2017 to 2019). As for the study more broadly: In an earlier analysis of 550 to 750 of the donors, under 300 Gb of sequence data and some 120 million unique TCR beta sequences from 180 million or so T cells were reported. Every discovery cohort repertoire had been produced on one sequencing platform. A later genetic analysis used genome-wide SNP genotypes for about three fifths of the 666 donors, treating that subset as a discovery cohort. The study combined high-throughput TCR immunosequencing, statistical association of individual TCRs with disease status, and machine learning to predict cytomegalovirus infection status. Donor age, sex, ethnicity and CMV serostatus were collected together with the repertoire data. Approximately 310 gigabases of sequencing data and approximately 84 million unique TCR sequences were included in an early release covering about 700 HLA-typed donors. The study was designed to test whether signatures of past pathogen exposure could be identified by cataloging public T cell receptors. The T cell repertoires of 550 to 850 subjects were profiled by immunosequencing and related to cytomegalovirus serostatus. Besides the first cohort of under 700 subjects, a separate validation cohort made up of 120 or so different subjects was used. A later analysis re-analyzed previously published TCR beta repertoires from 600 to 850 donors and added high-resolution HLA genotyping to study TCR occurrence patterns. HLA typing included class I and class II loci at four-digit resolution. The later analysis used no new phenotypic data to find candidate immune exposures, relying instead on TCR beta sequences and their occurrence across donors. The number of donors typed differed by locus, with about 629-630 for A, B, C, DRB1 and DQB1, around 500 for DQA1, approximately 580 for DPA1, and 450 to 480 for DPB1. Among about 360 genotyped donors of the cohort, an average of around 240,000 unique TCR beta nucleotide sequences were sequenced per donor, roughly 20% of them non-productive. Among the 398 genotyped donors, about 85% belonged to the genetic ancestry cluster associated with self-reported Caucasian donors. In an earlier analysis of 550 to 700 of the donors, high-throughput TCR beta sequencing was used to judge whether each TCR beta V gene segment behaved as functional or pseudogenic. Because of strong linkage in the cohort, roughly five DR-DQ haplotypes were treated as single units for association and clustering.

The cohort comprised more than 550 healthy bone marrow donors. At the time of sampling, all cohort members were nominally healthy, though unrecorded immune exposures were likely present. The donor was CMV seropositive and belonged to the group of more than 250 seropositive cohort members. Each donor provided a peripheral blood sample, and peripheral blood mononuclear cells were used for TCR beta sequencing. The Qiagen DNeasy Blood Extraction Kit was used to extract genomic DNA from the blood cell samples. Study-wide conclusions, independent of this receptor: The earlier analysis of 587 of the donors excluded some 16 rarely observed V segments, including chromosome 9 orphons, because counts were too low. According to a later analysis, most CMV-associated TCR beta chains appeared to be HLA-restricted, and the HLA associations seemed to be driven largely by CMV exposure. Some IMGT-functional V segments, including TRBV6-2 and TRBV6-3, could not be distinguished by the 87-base-pair reads and were therefore excluded. According to a later analysis, TCR association rates differed among HLA loci, with DRB1 alleles showing the most associated TCRs and HLA-C alleles showing the fewest. The authors suggested that the approach could potentially be extended to other disease states and immunological phenotypes. Correlated functional status among segregating V segments might be attributable to linkage disequilibrium, but an unknown experimental factor could not be ruled out. HLA typing was unavailable for some donors at each locus, so association tests used only the typed subset. A further reported finding was that TCR beta sequences accurately predicted the HLA-A and HLA-B alleles for most subjects in the first cohort. A group of highly shared sequence variants was considered likely to be a technical artifact of the sequencing pipeline. This cohort had only TCR beta chains sequenced, and the lack of alpha or paired-chain data limited which features could be detected. When HLA alleles, especially DR and DQ, strongly co-occurred, attributing TCR associations to individual alleles was difficult. In a later analysis, HLA-associated TCR beta chains were found to be more clonally expanded and to have lower generation probabilities than equally common non-associated chains. In an earlier analysis of approximately 590 of the donors, most TCR beta V segments appeared in productive rearrangements about 90% or about 30% of the time, broadly matching IMGT annotations. A later analysis reported that several top co-occurrence clusters appeared linked to parvovirus B19, influenza, CMV and Epstein-Barr virus. In vitro tests confirmed that a few of the cytomegalovirus-associated TCR beta chains recognize cytomegalovirus antigens. In a later genetic analysis, a missense DCLRE1C variant was associated with V-gene and J-gene trimming of TCR beta chains, and the association was replicated in an independent cohort. In the study, approximately 150 TCR beta chains were listed as associated with cytomegalovirus. Across donors, most TCR sequences were observed very rarely, whereas some public TCRs were present in many individuals. In both the original and validation cohorts, the classifier was reported to diagnose cytomegalovirus status with high specificity and sensitivity. Compared with the 666-donor mean, donors in an Asian-associated ancestry cluster had fewer N-insertions in productive TCRs, according to a later genetic analysis. At a false discovery rate of 0.05, a later analysis linked 16,000 or so TCR beta sequences to specific HLA alleles. CMV serostatus was the only immune exposure information available for the cohort. The presence/absence analyses assumed that sequencing depth was roughly uniform across donors, and that assumption may not be true.

Cut back by 2 bases and 4 bases, the V and J ends lie 17 bases apart. The germline V gene sets CDR1 to MDHEN and CDR2 to SYDVKM. The CDR3 numbers 16 residues from cysteine through phenylalanine. Only the CDR3 region is kept as DNA, spanning 48 bases read in frame from base 1. The library was built by means of the immunoSEQ multiplex PCR assay. The multiplex PCR relied on a mix of 60 forward primers for TCR Vbeta segments and 13 reverse primers for TCR Jbeta segments. Amplification of the CDR3 region of rearranged TCR beta genes was performed with a multiplex PCR assay on genomic DNA. The amplified TCR beta libraries were sequenced on the Illumina HiSeq System as 87-base-pair reads. The paper's data handling went like this. A later analysis tallied around 80 million unique TCR beta chains across the 700 or so repertoires, and approximately 11 million of those chains were shared by two or more donors. To remove PCR and sequencing errors, raw reads were error-corrected and collapsed into unique sequences using a nearest-neighbor algorithm that merged closely related sequences. CDR3 sequences were aligned to IMGT reference sequences to assign V, D and J gene segments. Each retained sequence needed at least a six-nucleotide match to both a V gene segment and a J gene segment. Rearrangements were called productive when the CDR3 lacked stop codons and stayed in frame with V and J; all others were non-productive. CDR3 was defined by IMGT convention, running from the second conserved V-encoded cysteine to the conserved J-encoded phenylalanine. In an earlier analysis of more than 550 of the donors, sequences lacking an unambiguous match to a single V gene segment were excluded. In an earlier analysis of about 590 of the donors, a V segment was called functional when productive rearrangements were above 56.7%, and segregating when the standard deviation between donors exceeded 5%. A statistical classification framework was developed to diagnose cytomegalovirus status using the catalog of TCR beta chain sequences. V and J gene assignment, in a later analysis, came from comparing TCR nucleotide sequences with IMGT/GENE-DB human TR gene sequences. A later analysis assigned CDR3 sequences and most-parsimonious VDJ recombination scenarios with the TCRdist pipeline. In a later analysis, each TCR beta chain was defined by its CDR3 amino acid sequence together with its V-gene family, and reads without a unique V-gene family were excluded. As a way to deal with suspected cross-contamination and a sequencing artifact, a later analysis dropped more than 500 nucleotide sequences that were highly shared and had low generation probability. For each public chain, a later analysis derived a clonal expansion index from normalized ranks of inferred template counts within each repertoire. In a later analysis, generation probabilities were computed using a VDJ recombination model fitted to out-of-frame rearrangements, and the results were checked against IGoR. A later analysis scored TCR-TCR, TCR-HLA and TCR-CMV co-occurrence with hypergeometric tests, applying a repertoire-size bias correction to TCR pairs. To estimate false discovery rates, a later analysis permuted the HLA or CMV assignments 20 times. A later analysis grouped co-occurring TCRs with DBSCAN, adding TCRdist sequence similarity when clustering within HLA-allele-positive subsets. Co-occurrence clustering excluded repertoires with fewer than 30,000 or more than 120,000 public chains, plus five with anomalous nucleotide sharing. The clones in this table, taken by TCRdb from immuneACCESS, are in-frame only. Not every clone is retained; where verified, under half of the shortfall comes from an unresolved V gene, and the cause of the rest is unknown. V and J calls and clone size follow that table, whereas D and trimming were derived from the DNA. The sample table holds approximately 80,000 clones, of which around three fifths were seen once. The ten largest make up 15% of the sample.

On this clone itself: No antigen is known for it. The sample holds no much larger clone one base away, and base qualities are not on file.

The sequence links TRBV28 to TRBJ1-2; a tentative D match to TRBD1 spans 5 bases. The sample taken for sequencing was PBMCs. The sequence came from a woman between 40 and 50 years old in good health and CMV-seropositive. The DNA sequence reads TGTGCCAGCAGTTTACCCAAGGGTAGGGGAAGCTATGGCTACACCTTC. It translates to CASSLPKGRGSYGYTF.